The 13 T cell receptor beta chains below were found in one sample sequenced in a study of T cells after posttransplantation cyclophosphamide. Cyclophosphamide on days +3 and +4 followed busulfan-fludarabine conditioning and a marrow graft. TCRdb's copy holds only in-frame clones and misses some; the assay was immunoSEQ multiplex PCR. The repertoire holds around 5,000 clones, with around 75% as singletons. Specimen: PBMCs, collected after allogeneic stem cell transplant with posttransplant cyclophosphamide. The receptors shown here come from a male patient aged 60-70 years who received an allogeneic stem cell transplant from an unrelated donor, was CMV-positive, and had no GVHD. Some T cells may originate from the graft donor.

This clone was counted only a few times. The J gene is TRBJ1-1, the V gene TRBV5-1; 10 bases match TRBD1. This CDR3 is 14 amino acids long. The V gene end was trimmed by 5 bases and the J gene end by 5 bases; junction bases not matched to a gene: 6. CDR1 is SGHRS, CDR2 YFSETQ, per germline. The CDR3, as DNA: TGCGCCAGCAGACGACAGGGGGCGGTTACTGAAGCTTTCTTT. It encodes CASRRQGAVTEAFF.

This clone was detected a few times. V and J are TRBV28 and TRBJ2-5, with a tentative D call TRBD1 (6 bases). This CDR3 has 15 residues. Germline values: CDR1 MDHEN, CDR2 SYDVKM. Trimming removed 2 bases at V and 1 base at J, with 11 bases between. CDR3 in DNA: TGTGCCAGCAGTTTAATCAGGGGCGGCCAAGAGACCCAGTACTTC. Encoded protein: CASSLIRGGQETQYF. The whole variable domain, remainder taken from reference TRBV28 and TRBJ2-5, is DVKVTQSSRYLVKRTGEKVFLECVQDMDHENMFWYRQDPGLGLRLIYFSYDVKMKEKGDIPEGYSVSREKKERFSLILESASTNQTSMYLCASSLIRGGQETQYFGPGTRLLVL.

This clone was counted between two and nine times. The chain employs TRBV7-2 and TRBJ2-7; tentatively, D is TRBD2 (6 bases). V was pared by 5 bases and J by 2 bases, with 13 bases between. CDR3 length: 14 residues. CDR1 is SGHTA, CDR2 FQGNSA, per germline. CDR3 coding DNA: TGTGCCAGCAGCAGACTTGGGGGGACCTACGAGCAGTACTTC. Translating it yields CASSRLGGTYEQYF.

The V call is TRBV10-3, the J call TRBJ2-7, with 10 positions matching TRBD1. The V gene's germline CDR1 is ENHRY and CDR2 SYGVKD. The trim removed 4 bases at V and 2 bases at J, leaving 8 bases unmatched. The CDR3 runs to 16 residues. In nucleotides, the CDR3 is TGTGCCATCAGTGGGACCACCGGGACAGGGGCCTACGAGCAGTACTTC. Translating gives CAISGTTGTGAYEQYF.

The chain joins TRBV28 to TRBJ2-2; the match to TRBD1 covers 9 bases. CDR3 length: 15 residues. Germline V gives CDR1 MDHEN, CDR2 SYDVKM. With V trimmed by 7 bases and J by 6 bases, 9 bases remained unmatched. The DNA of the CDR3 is TGTGCCAGCAAGGGATGGGACAGGGAGGCCGGGGAGCTGTTTTTT. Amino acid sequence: CASKGWDREAGELFF.

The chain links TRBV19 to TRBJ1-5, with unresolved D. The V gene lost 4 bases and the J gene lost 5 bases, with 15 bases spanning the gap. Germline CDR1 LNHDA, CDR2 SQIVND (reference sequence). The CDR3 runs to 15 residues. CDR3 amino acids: CASSNDMNFYQPQHF. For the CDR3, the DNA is TGTGCCAGTAGTAACGACATGAACTTCTATCAGCCCCAGCATTTT.

The CDR3 bases are TGTGCCTGGCGGTCACTAGCCTACAATGAGCAGTTCTTC. This sequence encodes CAWRSLAYNEQFF. V is TRBV28 and J is TRBJ2-1; weak D call: TRBD2 (5 bases). The CDR3 loop spans 13 amino acids. Germline CDR1 reads MDHEN; CDR2 reads SYDVKM. Between the trimmed V and J ends, which lost 11 bases and 2 bases, there was a span of 13 bases.

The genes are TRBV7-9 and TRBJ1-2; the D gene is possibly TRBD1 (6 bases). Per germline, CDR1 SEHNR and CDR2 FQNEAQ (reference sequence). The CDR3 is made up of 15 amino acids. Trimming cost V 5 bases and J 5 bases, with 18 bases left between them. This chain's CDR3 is CASSHIEGGDYGYTF. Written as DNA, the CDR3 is TGTGCCAGCAGCCACATCGAAGGGGGGGATTATGGCTACACCTTC.

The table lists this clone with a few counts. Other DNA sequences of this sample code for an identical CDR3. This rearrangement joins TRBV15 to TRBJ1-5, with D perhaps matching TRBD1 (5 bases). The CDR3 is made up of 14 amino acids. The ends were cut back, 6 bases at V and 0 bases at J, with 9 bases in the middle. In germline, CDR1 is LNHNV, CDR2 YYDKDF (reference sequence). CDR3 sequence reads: CATSDSYSNQPQHF. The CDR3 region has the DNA TGTGCCACCAGTGACAGCTATAGCAATCAGCCCCAGCATTTT.

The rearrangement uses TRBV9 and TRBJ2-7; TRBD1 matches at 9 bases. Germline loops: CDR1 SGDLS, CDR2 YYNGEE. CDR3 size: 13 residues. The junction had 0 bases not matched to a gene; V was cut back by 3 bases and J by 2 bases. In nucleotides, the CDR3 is TGTGCCAGCAGCGGACAGGGGGCCTACGAGCAGTACTTC. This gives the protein CASSGQGAYEQYF.

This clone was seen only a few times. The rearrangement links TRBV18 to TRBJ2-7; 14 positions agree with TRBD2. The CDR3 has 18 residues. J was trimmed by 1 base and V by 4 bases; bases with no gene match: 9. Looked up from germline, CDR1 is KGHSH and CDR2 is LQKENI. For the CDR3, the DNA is TGTGCCAGCTCACGAACCCAGGGGACTAGCGGGGGTTCCTACGAGCAGTACTTC. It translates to CASSRTQGTSGGSYEQYF.

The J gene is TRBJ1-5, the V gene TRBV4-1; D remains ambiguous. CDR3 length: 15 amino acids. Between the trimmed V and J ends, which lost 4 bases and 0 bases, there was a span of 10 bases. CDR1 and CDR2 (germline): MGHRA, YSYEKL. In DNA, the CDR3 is TGCGCCAGCAGCCGAACCGGGGATAGCAATCAGCCCCAGCATTTT. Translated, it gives CASSRTGDSNQPQHF.

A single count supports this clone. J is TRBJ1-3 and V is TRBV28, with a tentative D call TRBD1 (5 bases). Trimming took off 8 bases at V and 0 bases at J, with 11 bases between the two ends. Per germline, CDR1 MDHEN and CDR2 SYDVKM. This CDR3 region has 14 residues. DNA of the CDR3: TGTGCCAGCCAGTCGGGGGGCTCTGGAAACACCATATATTTT. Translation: CASQSGGSGNTIYF.